This T cell receptor beta chain was captured in a study of blood T cell repertoires in COVID-19. As originally analysed: Reference gene primer amplification in the assay estimated nucleated cell counts. Only in-frame clones appear in the TCRdb table, and some are missing; sequencing was by immunoSEQ multiplex PCR. D and trimming were read from the DNA, whereas the V and J calls and clone size are those reported in that table. The sample includes about 220,000 clones, over 75% of them seen just once. Sequencing was done on a sample of peripheral blood. The source of this sequence is a human donor in a cohort sampled during active COVID-19.

CDR3 bases: TGTGCCAGCAGTAAACAGGGGAAAGAGACCCAGTACTTC. Protein product: CASSKQGKETQYF. This chain uses TRBV6-5 with TRBJ2-5; 7 positions agree with TRBD1. Germline-derived CDR1 and CDR2 are MNHEY and SVGAGI. This CDR3 spans 13 amino acids. V shed 5 bases, J shed 3 bases, and the junction held 3 bases outside the gene matches.